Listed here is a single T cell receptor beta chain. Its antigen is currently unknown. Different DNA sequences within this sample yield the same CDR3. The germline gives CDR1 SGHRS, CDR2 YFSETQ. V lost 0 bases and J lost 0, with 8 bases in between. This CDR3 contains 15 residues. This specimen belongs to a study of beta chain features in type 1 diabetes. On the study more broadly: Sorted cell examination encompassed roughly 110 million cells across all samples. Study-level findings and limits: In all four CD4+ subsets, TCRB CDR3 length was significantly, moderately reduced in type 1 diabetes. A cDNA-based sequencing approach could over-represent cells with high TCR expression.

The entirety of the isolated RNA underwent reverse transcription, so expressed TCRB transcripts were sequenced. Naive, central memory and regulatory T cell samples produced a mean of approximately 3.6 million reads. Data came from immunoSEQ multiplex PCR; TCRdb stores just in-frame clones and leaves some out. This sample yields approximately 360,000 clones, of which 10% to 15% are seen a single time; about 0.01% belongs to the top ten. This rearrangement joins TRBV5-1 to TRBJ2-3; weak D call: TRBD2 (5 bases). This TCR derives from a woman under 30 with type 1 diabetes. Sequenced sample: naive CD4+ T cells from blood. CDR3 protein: CASSLDGGSTDTQYF. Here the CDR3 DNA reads TGCGCCAGCAGCTTGGATGGCGGGAGCACAGATACGCAGTATTTT.